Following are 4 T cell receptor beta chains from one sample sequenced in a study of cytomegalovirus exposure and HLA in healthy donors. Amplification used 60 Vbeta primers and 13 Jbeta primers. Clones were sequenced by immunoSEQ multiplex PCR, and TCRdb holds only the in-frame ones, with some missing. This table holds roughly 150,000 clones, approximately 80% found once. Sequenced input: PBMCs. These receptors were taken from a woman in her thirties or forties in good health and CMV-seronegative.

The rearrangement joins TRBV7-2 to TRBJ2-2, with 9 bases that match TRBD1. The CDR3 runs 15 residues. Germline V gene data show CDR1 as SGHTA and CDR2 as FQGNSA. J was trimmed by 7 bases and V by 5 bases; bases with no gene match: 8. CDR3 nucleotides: TGTGCCAGCAGCGCGGGACAGGGCAGAGGCGGGGAGCTGTTTTTT. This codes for CASSAGQGRGGELFF. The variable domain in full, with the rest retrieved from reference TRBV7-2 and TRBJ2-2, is GAGVSQSPSNKVTEKGKDVELRCDPISGHTALYWYRQSLGQGLEFLIYFQGNSAPDKSGLPSDRFSAERTGGSVSTLTIQRTQQEDSAVYLCASSAGQGRGGELFFGEGSRLTVL.

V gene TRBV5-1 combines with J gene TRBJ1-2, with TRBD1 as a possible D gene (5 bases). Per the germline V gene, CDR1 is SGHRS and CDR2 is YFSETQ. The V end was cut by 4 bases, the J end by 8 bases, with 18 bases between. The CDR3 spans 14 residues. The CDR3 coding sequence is TGCGCCAGCAGCGTAACCGGGACCGCGGGGGGCTACACCTTC. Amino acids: CASSVTGTAGGYTF.

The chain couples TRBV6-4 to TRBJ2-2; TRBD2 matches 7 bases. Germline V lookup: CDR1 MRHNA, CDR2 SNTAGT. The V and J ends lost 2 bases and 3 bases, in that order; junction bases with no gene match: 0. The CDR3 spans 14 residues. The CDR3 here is CASSDGGDTGELFF. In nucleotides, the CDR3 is TGTGCCAGCAGTGACGGGGGGGACACCGGGGAGCTGTTTTTT.

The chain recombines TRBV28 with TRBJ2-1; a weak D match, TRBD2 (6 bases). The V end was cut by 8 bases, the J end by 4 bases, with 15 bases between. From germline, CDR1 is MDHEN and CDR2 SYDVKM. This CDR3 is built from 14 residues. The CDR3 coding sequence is TGTGCCAGCCGGCGGAGGGGTTCTTACAATGAGCAGTTCTTC. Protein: CASRRRGSYNEQFF.